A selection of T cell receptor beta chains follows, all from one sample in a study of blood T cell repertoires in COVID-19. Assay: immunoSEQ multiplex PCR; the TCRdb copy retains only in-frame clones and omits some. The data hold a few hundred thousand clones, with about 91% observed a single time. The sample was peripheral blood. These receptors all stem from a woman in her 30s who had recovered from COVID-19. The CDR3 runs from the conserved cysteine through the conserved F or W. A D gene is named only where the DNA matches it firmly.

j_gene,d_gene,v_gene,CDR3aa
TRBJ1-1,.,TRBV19,CASTPSAGATEAFF
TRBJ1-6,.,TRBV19,CASSMGSSYNSPLHF
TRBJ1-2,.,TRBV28,CARGRRSYGYTF
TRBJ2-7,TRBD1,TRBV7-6,CASSSYRDRQFYEQYF
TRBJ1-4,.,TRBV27,CASSLYGERSEKLFF
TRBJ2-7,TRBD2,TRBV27,CASIPIAGGGYEQYF
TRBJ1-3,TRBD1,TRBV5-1,CASSLATGVSGNTIYF
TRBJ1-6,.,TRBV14,CASSQIYGGTAYNSPLHF
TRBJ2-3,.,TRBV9,CASRNSDSTDTQYF
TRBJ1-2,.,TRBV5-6,CASRSQGSYGYTF
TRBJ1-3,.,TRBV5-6,CASSLVPGSGGNTIYF
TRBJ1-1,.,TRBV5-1,CASSLGSSEAFF
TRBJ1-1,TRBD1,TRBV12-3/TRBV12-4,CATGTEQLRGAFF
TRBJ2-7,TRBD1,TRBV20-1,CSASSDRAYEQYF
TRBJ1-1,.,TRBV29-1,CSVTTGNEAFF
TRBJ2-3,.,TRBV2,CASSEWPNTDTQYF
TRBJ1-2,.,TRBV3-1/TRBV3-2,CASSQEDTDYGYTF
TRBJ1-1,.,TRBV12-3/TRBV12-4,CASSTPSLLEAFF
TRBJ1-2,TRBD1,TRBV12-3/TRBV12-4,CASSMNRGGYTF
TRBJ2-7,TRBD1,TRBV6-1,CASSERDRSFYEQYF
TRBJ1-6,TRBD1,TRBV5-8,CASGTVLNSPLHF
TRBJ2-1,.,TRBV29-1,CSVDLVRQGRDEQFF
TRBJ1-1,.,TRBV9,CASSPEGRGNTEAFF
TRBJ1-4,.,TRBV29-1,CSVETGLATNEKLFF
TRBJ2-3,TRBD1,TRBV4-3,CASSPGDRVTDTQYF
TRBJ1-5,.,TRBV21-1,CASSKWEPRTAKGSNQPQHF
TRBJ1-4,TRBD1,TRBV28,CASSSPGQGWEKLFF
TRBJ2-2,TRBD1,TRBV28,CASEGDRAVTGELFF
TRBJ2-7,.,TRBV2,CASSETSRSYEQYF
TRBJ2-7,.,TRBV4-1,CASSPTQGYEQYF
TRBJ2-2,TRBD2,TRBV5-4,CASSLELRGAGELFF
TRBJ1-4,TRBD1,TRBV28,CASGQGPYEKLFF
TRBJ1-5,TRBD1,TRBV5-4,CAISDRDSNQPQHF
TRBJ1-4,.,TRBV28,CASSLAQRNEKLFF
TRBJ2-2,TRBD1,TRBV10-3,CAISKDRDTGELFF
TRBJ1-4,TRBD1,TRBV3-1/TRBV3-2,CASSLGQGAGGFEKLFF
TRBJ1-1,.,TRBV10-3,CAISDRQLNTEAFF
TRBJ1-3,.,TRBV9,CASSATYSGNTIYF
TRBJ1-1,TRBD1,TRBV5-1,CASSSGQGHTEAFF
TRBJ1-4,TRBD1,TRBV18,CASSRTGMANEKLFF
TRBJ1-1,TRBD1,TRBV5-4,CASSHTGVTEAFF
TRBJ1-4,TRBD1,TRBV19,CASSIVQGASTNEKLFF
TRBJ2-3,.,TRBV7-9,CASSPLAFLDTQYF
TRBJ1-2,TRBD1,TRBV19,CASHPGGRGYGYTF
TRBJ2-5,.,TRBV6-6,CATKGKTKTQYF
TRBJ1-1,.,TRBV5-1,CASSPVSLISEAFF
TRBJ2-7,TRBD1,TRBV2,CASRPGQGAYEQYF
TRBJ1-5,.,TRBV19,CASTSGIFRQPQHF
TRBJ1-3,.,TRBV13,CASSLWDTSSGNTIYF
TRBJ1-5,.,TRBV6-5,CASSYSSPNQPQHF
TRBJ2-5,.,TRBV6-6,CASSTSGSQETQYF
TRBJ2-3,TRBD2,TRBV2,CASSELGLADADTQYF
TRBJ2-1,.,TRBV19,CASSTRGNEQFF
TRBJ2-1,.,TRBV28,CASGGAGDEQFF